This TCR beta chain came from a study of human T cells and chemical hapten exposure. General observations from the study: Relative to controls, expanded TCRs formed significantly more large CDR3 similarity clusters. Alopecia in the donors means their immune response may deviate from healthy people's.

The CDR3 runs 12 residues. V lost 3 bases to trimming and J lost 13 bases, with 13 bases between them. The germline V gene encodes CDR1 MNHEY and CDR2 SMNVEV (reference sequence). Per the study methods: From about 22,000 to 700,000 TCRs were found per sample, with a median of 95,638. TCRdb reprocessed the RACE reads with MiXCR, giving one entry per CDR3 protein. TCRdb's processing, not the authors', yielded these V and J calls. The data show fewer than 300,000 distinct CDR3 sequences, around 7.3% seen once. Noted time point: pre-sensitization, week 0. Treatment defined: therapeutic diphenylcyclopropenone sensitization with weekly scalp DPC. Of note for this clonotype: No antigen is known for it.

The sequence was obtained from a young man with alopecia areata. Some clones in this sample may be carry-over from other donors' samples. Sequenced material: whole blood, taken in connection with sensitization to the hapten diphenylcyclopropenone (DPC). The genes are TRBV27 and TRBJ2-4; possibly TRBD1 for D (6 bases). CDR3 DNA: TGTGCCAGCAGTTTCGGTAGGGGGAACCAGTACTTC. It is translated as CASSFGRGNQYF.